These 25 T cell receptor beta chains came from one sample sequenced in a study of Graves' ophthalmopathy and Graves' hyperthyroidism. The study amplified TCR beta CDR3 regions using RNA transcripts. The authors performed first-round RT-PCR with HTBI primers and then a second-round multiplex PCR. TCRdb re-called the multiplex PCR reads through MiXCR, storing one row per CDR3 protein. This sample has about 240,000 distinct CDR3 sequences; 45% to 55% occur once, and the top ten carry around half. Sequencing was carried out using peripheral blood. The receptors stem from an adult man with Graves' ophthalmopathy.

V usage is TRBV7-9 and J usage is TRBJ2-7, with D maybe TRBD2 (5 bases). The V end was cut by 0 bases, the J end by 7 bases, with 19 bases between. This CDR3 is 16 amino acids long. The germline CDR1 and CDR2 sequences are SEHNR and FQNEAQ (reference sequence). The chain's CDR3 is CASSLASPRPGIEQYF. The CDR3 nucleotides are TGTGCCAGCAGCTTAGCGTCCCCCAGGCCGGGGATAGAGCAGTACTTC. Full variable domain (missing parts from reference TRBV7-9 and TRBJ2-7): DTGVSQNPRHKITKRGQNVTFRCDPISEHNRLYWYRQTLGQGPEFLTYFQNEAQLEKSRLLSDRFSAERPKGSFSTLEIQRTEQGDSAMYLCASSLASPRPGIEQYFGPGTRLTVT.

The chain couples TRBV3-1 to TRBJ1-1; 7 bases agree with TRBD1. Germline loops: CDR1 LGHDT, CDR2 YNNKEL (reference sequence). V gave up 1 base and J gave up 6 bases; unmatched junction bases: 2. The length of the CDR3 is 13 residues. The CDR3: CASSQVQGSEAFF. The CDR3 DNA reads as TGTGCCAGCAGCCAAGTACAGGGGTCTGAAGCTTTCTTT.

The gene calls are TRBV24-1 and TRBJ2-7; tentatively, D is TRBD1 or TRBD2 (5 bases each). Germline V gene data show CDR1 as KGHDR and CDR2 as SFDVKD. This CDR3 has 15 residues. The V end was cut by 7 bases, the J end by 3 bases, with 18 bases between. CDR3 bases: TGTGCCACCAGCGACTCAGGGACGGTTAACTACGAGCAGTACTTC. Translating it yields CATSDSGTVNYEQYF.

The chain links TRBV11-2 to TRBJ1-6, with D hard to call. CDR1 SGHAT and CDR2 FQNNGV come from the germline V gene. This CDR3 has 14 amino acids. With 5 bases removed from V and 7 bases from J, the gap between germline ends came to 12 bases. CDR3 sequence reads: CASSIAAGNSPLHF. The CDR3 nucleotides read TGTGCCAGCAGCATCGCAGCGGGGAATTCACCCCTCCACTTT.

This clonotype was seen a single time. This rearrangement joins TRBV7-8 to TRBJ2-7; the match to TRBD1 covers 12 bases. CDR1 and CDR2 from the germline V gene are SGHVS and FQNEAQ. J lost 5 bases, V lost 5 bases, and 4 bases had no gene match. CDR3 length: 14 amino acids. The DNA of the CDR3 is TGTGCCAGCAGCGTAGGGACAGGGGGCCACGAGCAGTACTTC. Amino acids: CASSVGTGGHEQYF.

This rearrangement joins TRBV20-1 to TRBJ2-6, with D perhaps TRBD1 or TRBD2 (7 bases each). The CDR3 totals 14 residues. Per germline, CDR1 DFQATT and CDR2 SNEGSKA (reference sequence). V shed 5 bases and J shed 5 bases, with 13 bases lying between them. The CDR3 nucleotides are TGCAGTGCTCCAGGGGGGGGGAGGGCCAACGTCCTGACTTTC. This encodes CSAPGGGRANVLTF.

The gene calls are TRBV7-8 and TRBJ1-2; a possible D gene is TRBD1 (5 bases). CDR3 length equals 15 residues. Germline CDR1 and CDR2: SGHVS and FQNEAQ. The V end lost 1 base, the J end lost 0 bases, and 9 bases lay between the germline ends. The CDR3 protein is CASSLGSTANYGYTF. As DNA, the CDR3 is TGTGCCAGCAGCTTAGGCTCGACAGCTAACTATGGCTACACCTTC.

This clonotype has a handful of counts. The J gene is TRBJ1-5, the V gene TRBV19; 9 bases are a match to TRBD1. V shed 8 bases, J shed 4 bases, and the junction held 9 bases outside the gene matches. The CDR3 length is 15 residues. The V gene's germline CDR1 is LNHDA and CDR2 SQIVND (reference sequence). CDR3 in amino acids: CASGRPGTGNQPQHF. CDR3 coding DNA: TGTGCCAGTGGACGTCCCGGGACAGGGAATCAGCCCCAGCATTTT.

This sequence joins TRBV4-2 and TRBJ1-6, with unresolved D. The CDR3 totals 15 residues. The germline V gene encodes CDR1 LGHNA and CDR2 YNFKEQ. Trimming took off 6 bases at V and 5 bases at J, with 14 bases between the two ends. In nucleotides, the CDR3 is TGTGCCAGCAGTTTAAAGCAGAGGGATAATTCACCCCTCCACTTT. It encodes CASSLKQRDNSPLHF.

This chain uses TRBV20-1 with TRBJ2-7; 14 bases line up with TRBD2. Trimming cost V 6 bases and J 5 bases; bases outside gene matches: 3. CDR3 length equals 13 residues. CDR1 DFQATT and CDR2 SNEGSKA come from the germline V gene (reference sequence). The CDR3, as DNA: TGCAGTGCACGGACTAGCGGGGGGAACGAGCAGTACTTC. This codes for CSARTSGGNEQYF.

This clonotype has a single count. The CDR3 DNA reads TGTGCCAGCAGCTTAGGGCCCGGGACAGGGACTCAGCCCCAGCATTTT. It yields the protein CASSLGPGTGTQPQHF. The J gene is TRBJ1-5, the V gene TRBV7-2; 9 bases are shared with TRBD1. The germline gives CDR1 SGHTA, CDR2 FQGNSA. CDR3 length: 16 residues. The ends lost 1 base at V and 6 bases at J; junction bases unmatched: 7.

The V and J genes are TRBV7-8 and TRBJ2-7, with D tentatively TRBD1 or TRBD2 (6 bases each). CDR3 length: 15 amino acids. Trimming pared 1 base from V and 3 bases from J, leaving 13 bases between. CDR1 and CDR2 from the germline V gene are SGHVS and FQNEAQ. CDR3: CASSLGVGGNYEQYF. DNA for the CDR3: TGTGCCAGCAGCTTAGGGGTAGGGGGGAACTACGAGCAGTACTTC.

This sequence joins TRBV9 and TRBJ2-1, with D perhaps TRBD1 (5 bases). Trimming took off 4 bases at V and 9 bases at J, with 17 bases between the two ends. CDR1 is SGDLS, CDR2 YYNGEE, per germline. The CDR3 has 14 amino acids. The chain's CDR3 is CASSQWGRMREQFF. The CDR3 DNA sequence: TGTGCCAGCAGCCAATGGGGCAGGATGCGTGAGCAGTTCTTC.

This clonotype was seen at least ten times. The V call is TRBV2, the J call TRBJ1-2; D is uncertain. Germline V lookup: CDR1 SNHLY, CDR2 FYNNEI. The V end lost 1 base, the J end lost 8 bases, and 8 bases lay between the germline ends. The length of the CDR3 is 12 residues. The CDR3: CASSEGAWGYTF. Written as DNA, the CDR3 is TGTGCCAGCAGTGAAGGCGCTTGGGGCTACACCTTC.

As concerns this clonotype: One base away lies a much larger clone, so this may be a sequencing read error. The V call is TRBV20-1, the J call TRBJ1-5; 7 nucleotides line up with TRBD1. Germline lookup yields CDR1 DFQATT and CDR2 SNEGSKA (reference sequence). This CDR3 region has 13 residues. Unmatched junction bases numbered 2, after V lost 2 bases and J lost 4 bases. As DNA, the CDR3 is TGCAGTGCTAGAAGACAGGGTAATCAGCCCCAGCATTTT. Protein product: CSARRQGNQPQHF.

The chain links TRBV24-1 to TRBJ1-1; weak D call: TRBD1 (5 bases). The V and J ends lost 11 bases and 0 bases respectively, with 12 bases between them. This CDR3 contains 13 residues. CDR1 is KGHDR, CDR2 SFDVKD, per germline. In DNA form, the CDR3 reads TGTGCCAGTTTGACAGTGATGAACACTGAAGCTTTCTTT. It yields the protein CASLTVMNTEAFF.

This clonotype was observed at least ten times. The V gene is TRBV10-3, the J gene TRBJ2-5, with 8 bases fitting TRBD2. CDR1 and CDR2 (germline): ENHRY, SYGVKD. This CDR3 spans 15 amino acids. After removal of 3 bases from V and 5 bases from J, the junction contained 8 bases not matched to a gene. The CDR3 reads CAISDPSGGLETQYF. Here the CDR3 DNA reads TGTGCCATCAGTGATCCATCGGGGGGGCTGGAGACCCAGTACTTC.

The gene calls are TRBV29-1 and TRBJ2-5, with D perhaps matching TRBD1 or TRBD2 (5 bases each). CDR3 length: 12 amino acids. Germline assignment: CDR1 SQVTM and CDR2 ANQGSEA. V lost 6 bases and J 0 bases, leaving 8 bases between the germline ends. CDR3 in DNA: TGCAGCGTCGGGACCGACCAAGAGACCCAGTACTTC. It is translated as CSVGTDQETQYF.

The CDR3 sequence is CASSNNDIGTSTDTQYF. CDR3 sequence (DNA): TGTGCCAGCAGCAACAACGACATCGGGACTTCCACAGATACGCAGTATTTT. The chain recombines TRBV7-6 with TRBJ2-3; D may be TRBD2 (6 bases). The CDR3 has 17 residues. CDR1 is SGHVS and CDR2 is FNYEAQ in the germline V gene. V lost 5 bases and J 2 bases, leaving 20 bases between the germline ends.

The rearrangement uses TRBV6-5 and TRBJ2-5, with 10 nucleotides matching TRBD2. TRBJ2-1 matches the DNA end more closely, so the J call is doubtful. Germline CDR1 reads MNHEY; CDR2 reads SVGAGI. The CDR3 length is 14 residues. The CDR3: CASSISGLANEQFF. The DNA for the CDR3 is TGTGCCAGCTCAATTTCGGGACTAGCGAATGAGCAGTTCTTC.

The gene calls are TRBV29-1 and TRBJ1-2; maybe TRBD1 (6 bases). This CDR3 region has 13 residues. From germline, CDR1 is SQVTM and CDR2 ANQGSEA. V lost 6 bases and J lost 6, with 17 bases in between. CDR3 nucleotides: TGCAGCGTAGGGTCGGGGGGCACTAATGGCTACACCTTC. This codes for CSVGSGGTNGYTF.

For the CDR3, the DNA is TGTGCCAGTAGAGTAGCGAGGAGCTCCTACGAGCAGTACTTC. The encoded protein is CASRVARSSYEQYF. This chain links TRBV19 with TRBJ2-7, with TRBD2 as a possible D gene (5 bases). The germline V gene has CDR1 LNHDA and CDR2 SQIVND (reference sequence). The length of the CDR3 is 14 residues. The V gene lost 6 bases and the J gene lost 0 bases, with 12 bases spanning the gap.

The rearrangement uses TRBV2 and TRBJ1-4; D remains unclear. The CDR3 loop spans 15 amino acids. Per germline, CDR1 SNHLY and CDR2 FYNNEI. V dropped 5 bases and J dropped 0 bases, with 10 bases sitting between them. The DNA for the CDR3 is TGTGCCAGCAGTAACGGGCCAGCAACTAATGAAAAACTGTTTTTT. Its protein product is CASSNGPATNEKLFF.

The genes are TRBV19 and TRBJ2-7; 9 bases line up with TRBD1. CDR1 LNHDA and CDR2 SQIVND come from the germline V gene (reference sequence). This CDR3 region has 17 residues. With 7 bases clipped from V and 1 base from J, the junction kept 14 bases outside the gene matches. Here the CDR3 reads CASMSAHADRGSYEQYF. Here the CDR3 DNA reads TGTGCCAGTATGTCGGCCCACGCGGACAGGGGTTCCTACGAGCAGTACTTC. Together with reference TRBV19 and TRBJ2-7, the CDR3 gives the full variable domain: DGGITQSPKYLFRKEGQNVTLSCEQNLNHDAMYWYRQDPGQGLRLIYYSQIVNDFQKGDIAEGYSVSREKKESFPLTVTSAQKNPTAFYLCASMSAHADRGSYEQYFGPGTRLTVT.

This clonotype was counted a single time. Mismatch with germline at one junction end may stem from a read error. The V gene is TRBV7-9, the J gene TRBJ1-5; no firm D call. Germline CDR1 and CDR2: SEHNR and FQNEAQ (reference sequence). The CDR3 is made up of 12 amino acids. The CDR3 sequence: CASSLVDQLQHF. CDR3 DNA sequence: TGTGCCAGCAGCTTAGTGGATCAGCTCCAGCATTTT.